The 5 T cell receptor beta chains in this list originate from one sample, sequenced in a study of cytomegalovirus exposure and HLA in healthy donors. The PCR had 60 Vbeta and 13 Jbeta primers. The method was immunoSEQ multiplex PCR; TCRdb's version includes in-frame clones alone and lacks a portion of them. This table has about 140,000 clones, about three quarters appearing once. The material sequenced was PBMCs. Receptors originate from a human donor in good health.

The chain employs TRBV7-8 and TRBJ2-3, with 8 bases matching TRBD2. The CDR3 sequence is 15 residues long. CDR1 and CDR2 from the germline V gene are SGHVS and FQNEAQ. The junction had 6 bases not matched to a gene; V was cut back by 5 bases and J by 2 bases. The CDR3 coding sequence is TGTGCCAGCAGCCCCAGCGGGAGTACCACAGATACGCAGTATTTT. It specifies CASSPSGSTTDTQYF.

This clone was seen more than once but under ten times. J is TRBJ2-5 and V is TRBV4-2; 10 nucleotides line up with TRBD1. J lost 2 bases, V lost 5 bases, and 8 bases had no gene match. Germline-derived CDR1 and CDR2 are LGHNA and YNFKEQ. The CDR3 length is 16 residues. The CDR3 sequence: CASSNRDRGGQETQYF. CDR3 DNA: TGTGCCAGCAGCAACCGGGACAGGGGTGGGCAAGAGACCCAGTACTTC.

J is TRBJ2-3 and V is TRBV25-1, with TRBD1 matching over 9 bases. Germline CDR1 is MGHDK and CDR2 is SYGVNS. J was trimmed by 6 bases and V by 5 bases; bases with no gene match: 6. The CDR3 has 14 residues. CDR3 DNA: TGTGCCAGCAGTTTACAGGGGGCGGGTGATACGCAGTATTTT. It translates to CASSLQGAGDTQYF. The variable domain in full, with the rest retrieved from reference TRBV25-1 and TRBJ2-3, is EADIYQTPRYLVIGTGKKITLECSQTMGHDKMYWYQQDPGMELHLIHYSYGVNSTEKGDLSSESTVSRIRTEHFPLTLESARPSHTSQYLCASSLQGAGDTQYFGPGTRLTVL.

This clone was found a few times. The J gene is TRBJ2-1, the V gene TRBV11-3, with 7 bases aligning to TRBD1. Per the germline V gene, CDR1 is SGHNT and CDR2 is YENEEA. V lost 4 bases to trimming and J lost 9 bases; unmatched junction nucleotides: 3. This CDR3 is built from 12 residues. CDR3 sequence (DNA): TGTGCCAGCAGCTATGACAGGGTTGAGCAGTTCTTC. It translates to CASSYDRVEQFF.

In DNA form, the CDR3 reads TGTGCCAGCAGTACCGGACAGATAAATGAAAAACTGTTTTTT. It yields the protein CASSTGQINEKLFF. The chain carries TRBV28 and TRBJ1-4; maybe TRBD1 (6 bases). The CDR3 contains 14 residues. The V and J ends lost 5 bases and 5 bases respectively, with 12 bases between them. CDR1 is MDHEN and CDR2 is SYDVKM in the germline V gene.